This T cell receptor (beta chain) was retrieved from a study of blood T cell repertoires in COVID-19. Background on the study: The samples span acute and convalescent COVID-19 from the United States, Italy and Spain. In each case, the material was cDNA or gDNA derived from T cells, B-cell-depleted T cells, or PBMCs.

The sample holds a few counts of this clone. The repertoire was sequenced with immunoSEQ multiplex PCR; TCRdb's copy has only in-frame clones and lacks some. Of around 190,000 clones in the sample, 84% were seen once. The CDR3 spans 13 residues. Per the germline V gene, CDR1 is SGHAT and CDR2 is FQNNGV. Trimming took off 4 bases at V and 0 bases at J, with 6 bases between the two ends. This sequence was found in a woman in her 30s who had been exposed to COVID-19. The sample comprised PBMCs or T cells enriched from blood (not recorded which). This chain joins TRBV11-2 and TRBJ1-1; D is undetermined. CDR3 in amino acids: CASSSFLNTEAFF. The DNA for the CDR3 is TGTGCCAGCAGCTCCTTTTTGAACACTGAAGCTTTCTTT.